This T cell receptor (beta chain) is from a study of post-analysis software for immune sequencing data (dated by TCRdb to 2014 to 2015). Regarding the research as a whole: The recorded disease courses included relapsing-remitting, secondary progressive and progressive-relapsing multiple sclerosis, and some patients had no subtype annotation. Patient repertoires were compared against ten to twelve previously published healthy control repertoires from donors aged roughly 6 to 26 years. A subset of samples was prepared in parallel using single-end sample barcoding, then pooled and co-amplified after Illumina adapter ligation. Broad study findings and their caveats: Significantly lower normalized Chao1 diversity was found in multiple sclerosis patients than in controls, suggesting substantial peripheral T-cell clonal expansion. Roughly 5 TRBV segments, including TRBV5-6, TRBV5-1 and TRBV20-1, were significantly more frequent in patients than controls. When samples were clustered directly using the F measure, samples prepared in the same batch co-clustered strongly, which prompted a batch-effect correction. The multiple sclerosis patient group was slightly younger than the control group.

The CDR3 covers 17 residues, taking in both the cysteine and the phenylalanine. Only the CDR3 region is kept as DNA, spanning 51 bases read in frame from base 1. CDR1 and CDR2, looked up from the germline V gene, are SGHAT and FQNNGV. Trimming removed 5 bases from V and 5 bases from J; the gene matches leave 11 bases unexplained. TCR beta repertoires were profiled from peripheral blood of approximately 13 young patients with multiple sclerosis to demonstrate the VDJtools post-analysis software. The multiple sclerosis patients were children and adolescents ranging in age from roughly 6 to 16 years. The receptor library was made with PCR. Instrument on record: Illumina HiSeq 2500. To reduce PCR and sequencing biases, unique molecular identifiers were incorporated into the TCR beta cDNA libraries. Per 1 to 10 million input T cells, roughly 500,000 cDNA molecules were obtained, such that each molecule approximated one T cell. The patient libraries were prepared and sequenced with the same protocol used for the earlier healthy control dataset. Samples belonging to the same batch were prepared together, multiplexed and sequenced on a shared HiSeq lane. On the authors' methods: MIGEC was used to process the raw barcoded reads, and molecular identifier groups with only a single read were discarded before consensus assembly and CDR3 extraction. VDJtools was used for post-analysis of the clonotype tables, with diversity normalized by down-sampling every dataset to the smallest sample size. Repertoire overlap clustering matched CDR3 amino acid but not nucleotide sequences to correct batch-related cross-sample contamination. The public reads were quality trimmed at Q25 with fastp and then assembled into clones with MiXCR by TCRdb, keeping productive beta chains. Entries are consolidated by CDR3 protein sequence, retaining the most common genes and DNA. These V and J calls originate from TCRdb's pipeline instead of the authors' own analysis. This sample holds hundreds of thousands of distinct CDR3 sequences; about 32% were observed only once. The biggest ten clones account for approximately 0.55% of the sample.

As for this clonotype: Its antigen is not yet known. It has no much larger one-base neighbor in the sample; base qualities were not kept.

The rearranged segments are TRBV11-2 and TRBJ2-5, and 13 junction bases match TRBD2. Sample: blood. The source is a girl aged 10-17 years with multiple sclerosis. The CDR3 corresponds to CASSRRGLAGQAETQYF. The bases are TGTGCCAGCAGCCGACGGGGACTAGCGGGACAAGCGGAGACCCAGTACTTC.